A selection of T cell receptor beta chains follows, all from one sample in a study of T cells after yellow fever vaccination. TCRdb independently ran MiXCR on the 5' RACE reads; one entry per CDR3 protein. The table lists 300,000 to 350,000 distinct CDR3 sequences, roughly 10% of them singletons. Source: CD4+ T cells sorted from PBMCs, taken 45 days after the yellow fever booster vaccination. These receptors all come from a young man who received the YFV17D yellow fever vaccine. The CDR3 runs from the conserved cysteine through the conserved F or W. The D gene is left open where the match is weak. A clone size is listed for some rows: how often the clone was seen (once, few, many), or a class if it is expanded.

CDR3aa	CDR3nt	d_gene	v_gene	j_gene	abundance
CSAGTSGGAGTDTQYF	TGCAGTGCTGGGACTAGCGGGGGGGCGGGGACAGATACGCAGTATTTT	TRBD2	TRBV20-1	TRBJ2-3	many
CSAGRAGQGTDTQYF	TGCAGTGCGGGGAGGGCGGGCCAGGGCACAGATACGCAGTATTTT	TRBD2	TRBV20-1	TRBJ2-3	few
CASSEQGKGQPQHF	TGTGCCAGCAGTGAACAGGGAAAGGGTCAGCCCCAGCATTTT	-	TRBV6-4	TRBJ1-5	-
CAISGGDNQPQHF	TGTGCCATCTCAGGAGGAGACAATCAGCCCCAGCATTTT	-	TRBV10-3	TRBJ1-5	-
CASSRKETSGGGETQYF	TGCGCCAGCAGCCGTAAAGAGACTAGCGGGGGTGGAGAGACCCAGTACTTC	TRBD2	TRBV4-1	TRBJ2-5	-
CSAEDRGLGTEAFF	TGCAGTGCCGAAGACAGGGGACTCGGCACTGAAGCTTTCTTT	TRBD1	TRBV20-1	TRBJ1-1	-
CASSQSSGNTIYF	TGTGCCAGCTCACAAAGTTCTGGAAACACCATATATTTT	-	TRBV18	TRBJ1-3	many
CASSYLGGVSFYGYTF	TGTGCCAGCAGTTACTTAGGGGGCGTCTCTTTCTATGGCTACACCTTC	TRBD1	TRBV6-5	TRBJ1-2	few
CASSHAGQETQYF	TGTGCCAGCAGCCACGCGGGGCAAGAGACCCAGTACTTC	-	TRBV9	TRBJ2-5	-
CASSQGTGTSPLHF	TGTGCCAGCAGCCAAGGGACAGGGACTTCACCCCTCCACTTT	TRBD1	TRBV3-1	TRBJ1-6	few
CASSLVVGANNEQFF	TGCGCCAGCAGCTTGGTGGTGGGGGCCAACAATGAGCAGTTCTTC	-	TRBV5-1	TRBJ2-1	few
CASSPFGTGVSYEQYF	TGTGCCAGCAGTCCCTTCGGGACAGGGGTGTCCTACGAGCAGTACTTC	TRBD1	TRBV6-5	TRBJ2-7	many
CASSVEASYAEETQYF	TGTGCCAGCAGCGTAGAGGCGTCGTACGCAGAAGAGACCCAGTACTTC	-	TRBV9	TRBJ2-5	-
CASSPRPGTGHNEKLFF	TGTGCCAGCTCACCACGCCCCGGGACAGGGCATAATGAAAAACTGTTTTTT	TRBD1	TRBV18	TRBJ1-4	few
CASSYDRSTDTQYF	TGTGCCAGCAGTTACGACAGGAGCACAGATACGCAGTATTTT	-	TRBV6-5	TRBJ2-3	-
CASRVGGVATGELFF	TGCGCCAGCAGAGTTGGGGGAGTGGCCACCGGGGAGCTGTTTTTT	-	TRBV5-1	TRBJ2-2	few
CASSYGTGGLRIRYF	TGTGCCAGCAGCTATGGAACAGGGGGTCTTAGAATCCGGTACTTC	TRBD1	TRBV7-2	TRBJ2-7	-
CASSPLNGRNQETQYF	TGTGCCAGCAGTCCTCTCAATGGACGGAACCAAGAGACCCAGTACTTC	-	TRBV27	TRBJ2-5	few
CSAPRRGGNEQFF	TGCAGTGCTCCTCGCAGGGGGGGCAATGAGCAGTTCTTC	-	TRBV20-1	TRBJ2-1	few
CASSPVGRNTEAFF	TGTGCCAGCAGCCCGGTGGGCAGGAACACTGAAGCTTTCTTT	-	TRBV2	TRBJ1-1	-